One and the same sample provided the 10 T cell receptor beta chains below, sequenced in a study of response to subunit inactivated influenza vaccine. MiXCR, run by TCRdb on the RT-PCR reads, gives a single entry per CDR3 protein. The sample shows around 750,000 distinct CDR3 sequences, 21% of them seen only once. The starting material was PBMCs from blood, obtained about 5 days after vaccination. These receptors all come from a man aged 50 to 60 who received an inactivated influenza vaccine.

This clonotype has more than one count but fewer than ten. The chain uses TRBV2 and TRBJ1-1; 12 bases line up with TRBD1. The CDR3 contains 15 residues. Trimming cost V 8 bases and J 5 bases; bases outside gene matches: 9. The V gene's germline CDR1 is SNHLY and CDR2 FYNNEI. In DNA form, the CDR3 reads TGTGCCAGCGGGGGACAGGGGGCCTCAATGACTGAAGCTTTCTTT. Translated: CASGGQGASMTEAFF.

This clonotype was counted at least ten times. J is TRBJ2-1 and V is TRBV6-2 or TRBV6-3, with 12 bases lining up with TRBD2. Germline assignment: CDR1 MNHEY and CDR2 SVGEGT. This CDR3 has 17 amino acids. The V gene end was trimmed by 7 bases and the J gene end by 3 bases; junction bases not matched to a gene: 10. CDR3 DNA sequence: TGTGCCAGCAATCCGGCTAGGACTAGCGGGAACTACAATGAGCAGTTCTTC. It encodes CASNPARTSGNYNEQFF.

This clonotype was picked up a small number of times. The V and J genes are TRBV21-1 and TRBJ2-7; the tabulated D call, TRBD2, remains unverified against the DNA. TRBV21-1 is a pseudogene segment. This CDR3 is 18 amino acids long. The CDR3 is CASSSRAPLAGQTYEQYF. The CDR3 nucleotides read TGTGCCAGCAGCAGCCGAGCCCCACTAGCGGGACAAACCTACGAGCAGTACTTC.

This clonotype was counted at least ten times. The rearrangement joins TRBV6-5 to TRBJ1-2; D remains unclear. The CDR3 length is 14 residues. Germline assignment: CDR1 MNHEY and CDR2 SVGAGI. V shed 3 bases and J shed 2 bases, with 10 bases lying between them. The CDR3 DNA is TGTGCCAGCAGTTATACGCGGGCCAACTATGGCTACACCTTC. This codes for CASSYTRANYGYTF.

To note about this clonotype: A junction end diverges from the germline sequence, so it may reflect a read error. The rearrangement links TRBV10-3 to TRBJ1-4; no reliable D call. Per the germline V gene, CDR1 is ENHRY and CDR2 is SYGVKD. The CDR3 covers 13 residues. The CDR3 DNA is TGTGCCATCAGTCAGTCCCCTGATGAAAAACTGTTTTTT. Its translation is CAISQSPDEKLFF.

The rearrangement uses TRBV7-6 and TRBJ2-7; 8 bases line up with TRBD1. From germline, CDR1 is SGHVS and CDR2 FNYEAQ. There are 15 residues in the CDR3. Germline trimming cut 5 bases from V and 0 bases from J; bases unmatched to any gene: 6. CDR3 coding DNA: TGTGCCAGCAGCACAGGGGGGATTAGCTCCTACGAGCAGTACTTC. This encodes CASSTGGISSYEQYF.

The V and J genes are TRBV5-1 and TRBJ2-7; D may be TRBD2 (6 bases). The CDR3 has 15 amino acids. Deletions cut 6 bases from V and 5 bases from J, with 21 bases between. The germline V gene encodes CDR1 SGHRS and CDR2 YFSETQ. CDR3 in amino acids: CASTPRGSPGDEQYF. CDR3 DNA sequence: TGCGCCAGCACCCCACGGGGGAGCCCGGGCGACGAGCAGTACTTC.

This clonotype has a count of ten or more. The CDR3 bases are TGCAGTGTGTTTGCTTTCGGGAGCTCCTACAATGAGCAGTTCTTC. Protein product: CSVFAFGSSYNEQFF. The rearrangement joins TRBV20-1 to TRBJ2-1; weak D call: TRBD2 (6 bases). The germline CDR1 and CDR2 sequences are DFQATT and SNEGSKA (reference sequence). Trimming removed 7 bases from V and 0 bases from J, with 16 bases in between. The CDR3 runs 15 residues.

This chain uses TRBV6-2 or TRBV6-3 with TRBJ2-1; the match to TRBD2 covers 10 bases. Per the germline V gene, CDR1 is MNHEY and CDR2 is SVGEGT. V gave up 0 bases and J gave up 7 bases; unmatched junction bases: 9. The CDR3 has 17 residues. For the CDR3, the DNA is TGTGCCAGCAGTTACTCGATATCCAGCGGGGGGGTGAATGAGCAGTTCTTC. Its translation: CASSYSISSGGVNEQFF.

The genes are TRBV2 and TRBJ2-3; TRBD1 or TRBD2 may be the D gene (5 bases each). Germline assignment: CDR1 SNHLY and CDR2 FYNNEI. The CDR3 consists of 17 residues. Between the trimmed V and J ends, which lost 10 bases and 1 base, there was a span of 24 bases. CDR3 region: CATRPGLALRGTDTQYF. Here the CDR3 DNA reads TGTGCCACCCGACCGGGGCTAGCCCTCCGGGGCACAGATACGCAGTATTTT. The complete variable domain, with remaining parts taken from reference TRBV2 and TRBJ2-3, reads EPEVTQTPSHQVTQMGQEVILRCVPISNHLYFYWYRQILGQKVEFLVSFYNNEISEKSEIFDDQFSVERPDGSNFTLKIRSTKLEDSAMYFCATRPGLALRGTDTQYFGPGTRLTVL.